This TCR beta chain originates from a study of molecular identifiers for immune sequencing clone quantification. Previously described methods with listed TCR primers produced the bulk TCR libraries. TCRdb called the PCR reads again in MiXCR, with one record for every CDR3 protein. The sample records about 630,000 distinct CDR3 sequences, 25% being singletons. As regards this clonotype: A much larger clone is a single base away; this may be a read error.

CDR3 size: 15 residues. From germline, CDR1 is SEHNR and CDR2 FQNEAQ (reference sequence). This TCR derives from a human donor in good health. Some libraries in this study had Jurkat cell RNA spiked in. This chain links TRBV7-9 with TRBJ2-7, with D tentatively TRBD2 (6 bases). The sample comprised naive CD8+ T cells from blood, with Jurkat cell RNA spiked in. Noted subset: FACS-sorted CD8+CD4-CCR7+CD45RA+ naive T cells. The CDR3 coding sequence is TGTGCCAGCAGCTATAAAGAGGGACTTACCTACGAGCGGTACTTC. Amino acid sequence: CASSYKEGLTYERYF.